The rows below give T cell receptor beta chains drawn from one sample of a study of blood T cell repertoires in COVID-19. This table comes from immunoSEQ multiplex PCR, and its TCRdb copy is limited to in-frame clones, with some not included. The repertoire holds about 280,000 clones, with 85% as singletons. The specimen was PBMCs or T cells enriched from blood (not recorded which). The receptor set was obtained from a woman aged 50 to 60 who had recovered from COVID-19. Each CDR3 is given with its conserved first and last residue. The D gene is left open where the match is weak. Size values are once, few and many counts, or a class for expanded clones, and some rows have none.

cdr3_nt: TGTGCCAGCAGCTTAGACAACACAGGGGTCAATCAGCCCCAGCATTTT
cdr3_aa: CASSLDNTGVNQPQHF
v_call: TRBV7-9
clone_size: .
j_call: TRBJ1-5
cdr3_length: 16
d_call: TRBD1

cdr3_nt: TGTGCCAGCAGCCAGAATAGCGCCGGTTCCTCAGATACGCAGTATTTT
cdr3_aa: CASSQNSAGSSDTQYF
v_call: TRBV4-2
clone_size: .
j_call: TRBJ2-3
cdr3_length: 16
d_call: .

cdr3_nt: TGCGCCAGCAGCCAAGATAGGCAGGTTCTGTACGAGCAGTACTTC
cdr3_aa: CASSQDRQVLYEQYF
v_call: TRBV4-3
clone_size: .
j_call: TRBJ2-7
cdr3_length: 15
d_call: .

cdr3_nt: TGTGCCAGCAGCTTGTCCCATGTCAGGGGGTTAGCCAAAAACATTCAGTACTTC
cdr3_aa: CASSLSHVRGLAKNIQYF
v_call: TRBV5-5
clone_size: .
j_call: TRBJ2-4
cdr3_length: 18
d_call: TRBD1

cdr3_nt: TGTGCCTGGAGTGAGGACAGGGTGAGGGAAAAACTGTTTTTT
cdr3_aa: CAWSEDRVREKLFF
v_call: TRBV30
clone_size: .
j_call: TRBJ1-4
cdr3_length: 14
d_call: TRBD1

cdr3_nt: TGCGCCAGCAGCTCGACTAGCGGGGGTCGGGGTACGCAGTATTTT
cdr3_aa: CASSSTSGGRGTQYF
v_call: TRBV5-1
clone_size: .
j_call: TRBJ2-3
cdr3_length: 15
d_call: TRBD2

cdr3_nt: TGCAGCGTTACAGGCTTGGGGAGCACAGATACGCAGTATTTT
cdr3_aa: CSVTGLGSTDTQYF
v_call: TRBV29-1
clone_size: .
j_call: TRBJ2-3
cdr3_length: 14
d_call: .

cdr3_nt: TGTGCCAGCAGTGAGGAGTATAGCAATCAGCCCCAGCATTTT
cdr3_aa: CASSEEYSNQPQHF
v_call: TRBV6-1
clone_size: .
j_call: TRBJ1-5
cdr3_length: 14
d_call: .

cdr3_nt: TGTGCCAGCAGTTTATCCAGGGATGGCTACACCTTC
cdr3_aa: CASSLSRDGYTF
v_call: TRBV28
clone_size: .
j_call: TRBJ1-2
cdr3_length: 12
d_call: .

cdr3_nt: TGTGCCAGCAGTGCGACAGGATGGGGTGAAAAACTGTTTTTT
cdr3_aa: CASSATGWGEKLFF
v_call: TRBV28
clone_size: .
j_call: TRBJ1-4
cdr3_length: 14
d_call: .

cdr3_nt: TGTGCCAGCAGTGAACACAGGGCAATTGAAGCTTTCTTT
cdr3_aa: CASSEHRAIEAFF
v_call: TRBV6-1
clone_size: few
j_call: TRBJ1-1
cdr3_length: 13
d_call: .